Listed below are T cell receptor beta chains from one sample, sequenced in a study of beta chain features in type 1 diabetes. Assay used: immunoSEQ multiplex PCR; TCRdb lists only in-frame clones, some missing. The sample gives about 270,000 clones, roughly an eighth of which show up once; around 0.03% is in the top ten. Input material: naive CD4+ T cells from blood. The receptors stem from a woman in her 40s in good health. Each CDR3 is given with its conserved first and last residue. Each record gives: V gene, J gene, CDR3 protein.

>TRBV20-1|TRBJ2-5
CSASHEETQYF
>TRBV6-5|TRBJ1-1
CASRDRDTKNTEAFF
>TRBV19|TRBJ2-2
CASKPGQGSGELFF
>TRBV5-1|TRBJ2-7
CASSPVGQGREQYF
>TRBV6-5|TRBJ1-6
CASRPPGSTPLHF
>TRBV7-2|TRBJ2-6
CASSRGASGANVLTF
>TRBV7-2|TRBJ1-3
CASSSRDRFSGNTIYF
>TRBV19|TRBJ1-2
CASTPDRGEGGYTF
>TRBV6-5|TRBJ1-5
CASANPAGNQPQHF
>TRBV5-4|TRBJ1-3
CATGGGTSGNTIYF
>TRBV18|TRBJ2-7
CASSSTGPHEQYF
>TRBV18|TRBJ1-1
CASSPQGPSTEAFF
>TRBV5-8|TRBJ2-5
CASSSGSYRGETQYF
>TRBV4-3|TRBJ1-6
CASSQDVSSGLGNNSPLHF
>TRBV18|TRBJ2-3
CASSPALAKDTQYF
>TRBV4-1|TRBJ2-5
CASSQDGRVQETQYF
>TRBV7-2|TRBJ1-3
CASSPKDSRSGNTIYF